Below, 25 T cell receptor beta chains from the same sample are listed, as sequenced in a study of cytomegalovirus exposure and HLA in healthy donors. The PCR contained 60 Vbeta and 13 Jbeta primers. Clones were read by immunoSEQ multiplex PCR, and TCRdb kept only the in-frame ones, dropping some. The table shows roughly 71,000 clones, with about 66% occurring only once. Sequenced input: PBMCs. The source is a man aged 35 to 55 in good health and CMV-seropositive.

The chain carries TRBV4-1 and TRBJ1-2; perhaps TRBD1 as D (5 bases). V lost 4 bases and J lost 1, with 10 bases in between. The CDR3 runs 14 residues. Germline V gene data show CDR1 as MGHRA and CDR2 as YSYEKL. The CDR3 DNA is TGCGCCAGCAGCCCTCCCGGGGGTAACTATGGCTACACCTTC. It specifies CASSPPGGNYGYTF.

This rearrangement joins TRBV4-1 to TRBJ2-5; maybe TRBD1 (6 bases). V was trimmed by 4 bases and J by 0 bases, leaving 9 bases between them. Germline V lookup: CDR1 MGHRA, CDR2 YSYEKL. This CDR3 has 14 residues. The CDR3 loop reads CASSRGQNQETQYF. In nucleotides, the CDR3 is TGCGCCAGCAGCCGAGGACAGAACCAAGAGACCCAGTACTTC.

This chain uses TRBV7-9 with TRBJ2-2; maybe TRBD1 (6 bases). V shed 0 bases and J shed 7 bases, with 18 bases lying between them. CDR1 and CDR2 (germline): SEHNR, FQNEAQ (reference sequence). This CDR3 comprises 17 residues. The chain's CDR3 is CASSLAGTTGSSGELFF. In nucleotides, the CDR3 is TGTGCCAGCAGCTTAGCGGGGACGACAGGATCCAGCGGGGAGCTGTTTTTT.

V is TRBV7-9 and J is TRBJ2-1; weak D call: TRBD1 (6 bases). CDR1 is SEHNR and CDR2 is FQNEAQ in the germline V gene (reference sequence). Between the trimmed V and J ends, which lost 1 base and 0 bases, there was a span of 7 bases. The CDR3 consists of 15 residues. DNA for the CDR3: TGTGCCAGCAGCTTAGGGGACAACTCCTACAATGAGCAGTTCTTC. Amino acids: CASSLGDNSYNEQFF.

The V call is TRBV6-5, the J call TRBJ1-6; a weak D match, TRBD1 (5 bases). From germline, CDR1 is MNHEY and CDR2 SVGAGI. The CDR3 covers 14 residues. V was cut by 5 bases and J by 4 bases, with 9 bases left in between. DNA for the CDR3: TGTGCCAGCAGTACAGGAATATATAATTCACCCCTCCACTTT. Amino acid sequence: CASSTGIYNSPLHF.

V and J are TRBV25-1 and TRBJ1-2; TRBD1 might be the D (5 bases). Trimming pared 6 bases from V and 6 bases from J, leaving 14 bases between. The germline CDR1 and CDR2 sequences are MGHDK and SYGVNS. The CDR3 loop spans 13 amino acids. CDR3 loop: CASRSTGVNGYTF. The CDR3, as DNA: TGTGCCAGCAGATCGACGGGGGTTAATGGCTACACCTTC.

This clone was counted between two and nine times. This chain links TRBV7-2 with TRBJ2-3, with 14 nucleotides matching TRBD2. Trimming at V came to 5 bases and at J to 0 bases, leaving 7 bases not matched to a gene. Per germline, CDR1 SGHTA and CDR2 FQGNSA. The CDR3 is 18 amino acids. The CDR3 loop is CASSMTSGGVASTDTQYF. DNA of the CDR3: TGTGCCAGCAGCATGACTAGCGGGGGGGTTGCTAGCACAGATACGCAGTATTTT.

This clone was recorded only once. The chain employs TRBV28 and TRBJ1-6; 8 bases are a match to TRBD1. Per germline, CDR1 MDHEN and CDR2 SYDVKM. CDR3 size: 13 residues. The V and J ends lost 6 bases and 8 bases, in that order; junction bases with no gene match: 3. The CDR3 DNA sequence: TGTGCCAGCAGCTCAGGGGGCGATTCACCCCTCCACTTT. Its translation is CASSSGGDSPLHF.

The chain employs TRBV27 and TRBJ2-5; D perhaps matches TRBD2 (6 bases). Trimming took off 3 bases at V and 1 base at J, with 9 bases between the two ends. The CDR3 runs to 14 residues. Looked up from germline, CDR1 is MNHEY and CDR2 is SMNVEV (reference sequence). CDR3 in DNA: TGTGCCAGCAGTTTTAGGCGGGGCCAAGAGACCCAGTACTTC. This sequence encodes CASSFRRGQETQYF.

This chain uses TRBV5-6 with TRBJ2-2; 7 bases fit TRBD1. Germline trimming cut 6 bases from V and 4 bases from J; bases unmatched to any gene: 9. Germline CDR1 and CDR2: SGHDT and YYEEEE. CDR3 length: 15 residues. The CDR3 sequence is CASILQGLVTGELFF. CDR3 coding DNA: TGTGCCAGCATCCTACAGGGGTTGGTCACCGGGGAGCTGTTTTTT.

This clone was observed many times. The CDR3 loop reads CASRTSEAGYEQYF. The CDR3 DNA is TGTGCCAGCAGGACCTCAGAAGCGGGATACGAGCAGTACTTC. The chain employs TRBV27 and TRBJ2-7; 7 bases agree with TRBD2. The J segment lost 4 bases and the V segment lost 6 bases, leaving 9 bases of the junction unmatched. This CDR3 comprises 14 residues. Germline V gives CDR1 MNHEY, CDR2 SMNVEV (reference sequence).

V usage is TRBV19 and J usage is TRBJ2-5; 7 bases align to TRBD1. The CDR3 runs to 15 residues. The J segment lost 2 bases and the V segment lost 3 bases, leaving 6 bases of the junction unmatched. Germline V lookup: CDR1 LNHDA, CDR2 SQIVND (reference sequence). The CDR3 coding sequence is TGTGCCAGTAGTATTTGGGACAGACCACAAGAGACCCAGTACTTC. It translates to CASSIWDRPQETQYF.

V and J are TRBV9 and TRBJ1-1, with D maybe TRBD1 (6 bases). The CDR3 has 14 residues. CDR1 and CDR2 (germline): SGDLS, YYNGEE. The V gene lost 4 bases and the J gene lost 0 bases, with 10 bases spanning the gap. The CDR3 spells CASSPGQMNTEAFF. CDR3 bases: TGTGCCAGCAGCCCTGGACAGATGAACACTGAAGCTTTCTTT.

The chain is built from TRBV5-1 and TRBJ1-3; no firm D call. This CDR3 has 15 residues. CDR1 is SGHRS and CDR2 is YFSETQ in the germline V gene. V dropped 4 bases and J dropped 0 bases, with 11 bases sitting between them. The CDR3 DNA is TGCGCCAGCAGCCCTGAACCGAGCTCTGGAAACACCATATATTTT. Translating gives CASSPEPSSGNTIYF.

The chain uses TRBV5-8 and TRBJ1-6, with 8 nucleotides matching TRBD1. Germline lookup yields CDR1 SGHTS and CDR2 YDEGEE. The V gene end was trimmed by 4 bases and the J gene end by 2 bases; junction bases not matched to a gene: 2. The CDR3 sequence is 15 residues long. CDR3: CASSRGQAYNSPLHF. The DNA for the CDR3 is TGTGCCAGCAGCCGGGGACAGGCCTATAATTCACCCCTCCACTTT. Using reference TRBV5-8 and TRBJ1-6 for the parts outside the CDR3, the full variable domain is EAGVTQSPTHLIKTRGQQATLRCSPISGHTSVYWYQQALGLGLQFLLWYDEGEERNRGNFPPRFSGRQFPNYSSELNVNALELEDSALYLCASSRGQAYNSPLHFGNGTRLTVT.

This chain links TRBV6-1 with TRBJ2-3; D is undetermined. Germline CDR1 reads MNHNS; CDR2 reads SASEGT. The CDR3 length is 15 residues. The V gene lost 1 base and the J gene lost 4 bases, with 12 bases spanning the gap. Here the CDR3 reads CASSEESGRADTQYF. In nucleotides, the CDR3 is TGTGCCAGCAGTGAAGAGTCAGGTCGCGCAGATACGCAGTATTTT.

The rearrangement uses TRBV30 and TRBJ2-7; 10 positions agree with TRBD2. There are 15 residues in the CDR3. Germline V gives CDR1 GTSNPN, CDR2 SVGIG (reference sequence). V was pared by 2 bases and J by 0 bases, with 4 bases of the junction left unmatched. CDR3 coding DNA: TGTGCCTGGAGTTCCGGGACTAGCGTCTCCTACGAGCAGTACTTC. Translating gives CAWSSGTSVSYEQYF.

The rearrangement uses TRBV2 and TRBJ1-6; 9 bases map to TRBD1. The CDR3 is made up of 16 amino acids. Germline V CDR1 and CDR2: SNHLY, FYNNEI. The junction had 7 bases not matched to a gene; V was cut back by 6 bases and J by 4 bases. Here the CDR3 reads CASRTTGGRYNSPLHF. The CDR3 DNA sequence: TGTGCCAGCAGAACCACAGGGGGCCGGTATAATTCACCCCTCCACTTT.

This clone came up once. The chain couples TRBV28 to TRBJ1-2; the match to TRBD1 covers 7 bases. The CDR3 length is 13 residues. V shed 6 bases, J shed 3 bases, and the junction held 4 bases outside the gene matches. The germline V gene encodes CDR1 MDHEN and CDR2 SYDVKM. The CDR3 bases are TGTGCCAGCAGCAAAGACAGGGACTATGGCTACACCTTC. Its protein is CASSKDRDYGYTF.

The rearrangement links TRBV4-1 to TRBJ1-6; no clear D gene. The CDR3 contains 20 residues. From germline, CDR1 is MGHRA and CDR2 YSYEKL. Trimming shortened V by 3 bases and J by 2 bases, and 23 bases separated the two germline ends. CDR3 region: CASSHLTPASPSPYNSPLHF. In DNA form, the CDR3 reads TGCGCCAGCAGCCACCTAACACCGGCAAGCCCTAGCCCCTATAATTCACCCCTCCACTTT.

In its sample, this clone was seen a few times. V and J are TRBV28 and TRBJ1-1, with D possibly TRBD1 on 5 matching bases. The CDR3 consists of 15 residues. Trimming shortened V by 3 bases and J by 2 bases, and 13 bases separated the two germline ends. In germline, CDR1 is MDHEN, CDR2 SYDVKM. The CDR3 sequence is CASSFVAGPNTEAFF. Written as DNA, the CDR3 is TGTGCCAGCAGTTTCGTGGCAGGGCCAAACACTGAAGCTTTCTTT.

This CDR3 is CASSFGQGAGEQYF. In DNA, the CDR3 is TGTGCCAGCAGCTTCGGACAGGGGGCGGGCGAGCAGTACTTC. J is TRBJ2-5 and V is TRBV7-6; TRBD1 matches 11 bases. The end of the DNA is better explained by TRBJ2-7, so the J call may be wrong. The CDR3 extends over 14 amino acids. Germline V lookup: CDR1 SGHVS, CDR2 FNYEAQ.

CDR3 nucleotide sequence: TGCGCCAGCAGCCAAGGGGACAGTCTCTACTACGAGCAGTACTTC. Residues: CASSQGDSLYYEQYF. The chain joins TRBV4-1 to TRBJ2-7; 7 bases match TRBD1. Germline trimming cut 1 base from V and 3 bases from J; bases unmatched to any gene: 6. Germline values: CDR1 MGHRA, CDR2 YSYEKL. The CDR3 runs to 15 residues.

For this clone: Mismatch with germline at one junction end may stem from a read error. V usage is TRBV30 and J usage is TRBJ2-3, with TRBD2 matching 9 bases. Germline V gene sequence: CDR1 GTSNPN, CDR2 SVGIG (reference sequence). This CDR3 has 10 residues. For the CDR3, the DNA is TGTGCCTGGACTAGCGGGACTGTGAATTTT. Residues: CAWTSGTVNF.

For this clone: The junction does not match germline at one end; this may be a read error. Other DNA sequences in the same sample also yield this CDR3. The V call is TRBV6-6, the J call TRBJ2-7, with TRBD1 matching over 9 bases. The CDR3 runs 14 residues. Germline CDR1 reads MNHNY; CDR2 reads SVGAGI (reference sequence). The CDR3: CASSDTGGHYEQYF. The CDR3 DNA is TGTGCCAGCAGTGATACAGGGGGCCACTACGAGCAGTATTTC.